The next 2 T cell receptor beta chains were all read from a single sample in a study of T cells in Graves' hyperthyroidism and ophthalmopathy (dated by TCRdb to the late 2010s). The protocol used for the library was multiplex PCR. TCRdb names Illumina HiSeq 2000 as the instrument used. The TCR beta CDR3 regions were amplified from the RNA transcripts. A first-round RT-PCR of the TCR CDR3 used the HTBI primer set with the Qiagen OneStep RT-PCR kit. The raw public data were reprocessed by TCRdb itself: fastp quality trimming at Q25, MiXCR clonotype calling, in-frame beta chains only. Identical CDR3 protein sequences are pooled into one entry, listed with their most common genes and DNA. The sample table contains over 300,000 distinct CDR3 sequences; only one count was recorded for approximately 14% of them. The top ten hold 11% of the sample. Material for sequencing was blood. The receptor source for this set is a woman aged 55-70 years with Graves' hyperthyroidism.

This clonotype was detected a few times. This chain uses TRBV9 with TRBJ2-2; D may be TRBD1 (6 bases). CDR1 is SGDLS and CDR2 is YYNGEE in the germline V gene. This CDR3 spans 13 amino acids. Trimming left V 3 bases short and J 4 bases short, with 7 bases between. The CDR3 nucleotides are TGTGCCAGCAGCGCGGACAGCACCGGGGAGCTGTTTTTT. Translation gives CASSADSTGELFF.

Ten or more counts support this clonotype. The chain recombines TRBV7-9 with TRBJ1-2, with a possible D match to TRBD1 (5 bases). Germline loops: CDR1 SEHNR, CDR2 FQNEAQ (reference sequence). This CDR3 comprises 14 residues. Between the trimmed V and J ends, which lost 6 bases and 6 bases, there was a span of 17 bases. CDR3 bases: TGTGCCAGCAGAGGCAGGCGACAGCGGAATGGCTACACCTTC. As protein: CASRGRRQRNGYTF.